This passage covers 29 T cell receptor beta chains from one sample sequenced in a study of blood T cell repertoires in COVID-19. Libraries were prepared by immunoSEQ multiplex PCR; TCRdb keeps only in-frame clonotypes and omits some of them. The sample includes approximately 52,000 clones, under 90% of them seen just once. The sequenced material came from peripheral blood. These receptors came from an elderly woman with acute or convalescent COVID-19.

This chain links TRBV6-2 or TRBV6-3 with TRBJ1-1; D is perhaps TRBD1 (5 bases). V shed 3 bases and J shed 2 bases, with 13 bases lying between them. CDR3 length: 15 residues. Germline CDR1 is MNHEY and CDR2 is SVGEGT. CDR3 residues: CASSYSQTGNTEAFF. In DNA, the CDR3 is TGTGCCAGCAGTTATTCGCAAACAGGTAACACTGAAGCTTTCTTT.

The CDR3: CASSYSIGAAEAFF. In nucleotides, the CDR3 is TGTGCCAGCAGTTACTCGATAGGGGCCGCTGAAGCTTTCTTT. This chain connects TRBV6-6 to TRBJ1-1, with a weak D call TRBD1 (5 bases). Trimming removed 0 bases from V and 6 bases from J, with 11 bases in between. Germline-derived CDR1 and CDR2 are MNHNY and SVGAGI (reference sequence). CDR3 length: 14 residues.

The chain joins TRBV6-1 to TRBJ1-4, with TRBD1 matching over 8 bases. This CDR3 spans 17 amino acids. J lost 5 bases, V lost 2 bases, and 10 bases had no gene match. Germline V CDR1 and CDR2: MNHNS, SASEGT. This chain's CDR3 is CASSEIFGQGGNEKLFF. The DNA for the CDR3 is TGTGCCAGCAGTGAAATCTTCGGACAGGGAGGGAATGAAAAACTGTTTTTT.

This clone was seen only once. V is TRBV5-4 and J is TRBJ1-3; maybe TRBD1 (5 bases). CDR1 SGHNT and CDR2 YYREEE come from the germline V gene (reference sequence). Trimming left V 1 base short and J 1 base short, with 9 bases between. The CDR3 is 15 residues long. The CDR3 nucleotides are TGTGCCAGCAGCTTGACAGGATCTTCTGGAAACACCATATATTTT. This codes for CASSLTGSSGNTIYF.

The J gene is TRBJ1-2, the V gene TRBV14; D is possibly TRBD1 (5 bases). Germline V CDR1 and CDR2: SGHDN, FVKESK. V was trimmed by 4 bases and J by 2 bases, leaving 8 bases between them. This CDR3 has 13 amino acids. The CDR3 DNA reads as TGTGCCAGCAGCCCCGACAGAAACTATGGCTACACCTTC. Its translation: CASSPDRNYGYTF.

The sample holds a few counts of this clone. V gene TRBV7-3 combines with J gene TRBJ2-7, with D tentatively TRBD2 (7 bases). Germline loops: CDR1 SGHTA, CDR2 FQGTGA. The V and J ends lost 2 bases and 5 bases respectively, with 16 bases between them. The CDR3 has 15 amino acids. The CDR3 nucleotides are TGTGCCAGCAGCTTAGCGGGGGCCCCTCTGGACGAGCAGTACTTC. It encodes CASSLAGAPLDEQYF.

This chain links TRBV5-6 with TRBJ1-2; weak D call: TRBD1 (6 bases). Germline values: CDR1 SGHDT, CDR2 YYEEEE. V was pared by 0 bases and J by 0 bases, with 9 bases between. The CDR3 is made up of 15 amino acids. The CDR3 coding sequence is TGTGCCAGCAGCTTGGTGGACAGAGCTAACTATGGCTACACCTTC. The encoded protein is CASSLVDRANYGYTF. The variable domain in full, completed from reference TRBV5-6 and TRBJ1-2, reads DAGVTQSPTHLIKTRGQQVTLRCSPKSGHDTVSWYQQALGQGPQFIFQYYEEEERQRGNFPDRFSGHQFPNYSSELNVNALLLGDSALYLCASSLVDRANYGYTFGSGTRLTVV.

This clone was found once. The chain recombines TRBV3-1 (or the pseudogene TRBV3-2) with TRBJ2-5; D uncertain. The germline V gene has CDR1 LGHDT and CDR2 YNNKEL (reference sequence). The V end lost 5 bases, the J end lost 3 bases, and 10 bases lay between the germline ends. This CDR3 has 13 residues. CDR3 nucleotides: TGTGCCAGCAGCGCGCGGTCAGAAGAGACCCAGTACTTC. This encodes CASSARSEETQYF.

A word on this clone: Germline is not matched at one junction end, which may reflect a read error. The chain recombines TRBV27 with TRBJ2-7; a weak D match, TRBD1 (5 bases). The length of the CDR3 is 12 residues. Germline CDR1 and CDR2: MNHEY and SMNVEV (reference sequence). The CDR3 loop reads CATMERKAGRNF. The CDR3 bases are TGTGCCACCATGGAGCGAAAGGCAGGGCGGAACTTC.

The J gene is TRBJ2-5, the V gene TRBV29-1, with 9 bases aligning to TRBD2. The CDR3 sequence is 13 residues long. The germline CDR1 and CDR2 sequences are SQVTM and ANQGSEA. The V gene end was trimmed by 4 bases and the J gene end by 2 bases; junction bases not matched to a gene: 2. The CDR3 reads CSVGGGAQETQYF. CDR3 in DNA: TGCAGCGTTGGCGGGGGGGCTCAAGAGACCCAGTACTTC.

The chain is built from TRBV24-1 and TRBJ1-2, with 8 bases lining up with TRBD1. Germline V CDR1 and CDR2: KGHDR, SFDVKD. Losses at the gene ends were 2 bases for V and 0 bases for J; bases not matched to a gene: 1. The CDR3 covers 15 residues. The CDR3 coding sequence is TGTGCCACCAGTGATTCAGGGGGCACTAACTATGGCTACACCTTC. This sequence encodes CATSDSGGTNYGYTF.

CDR3 residues: CASSQDSGNQPQHF. The CDR3, as DNA: TGTGCCAGCAGCCAAGATAGCGGCAATCAGCCCCAGCATTTT. The chain has TRBV4-2 and TRBJ1-5; D call uncertain. CDR1 is LGHNA, CDR2 YNFKEQ, per germline. Between the trimmed V and J ends, which lost 0 bases and 2 bases, there was a span of 5 bases. CDR3 length equals 14 residues.

The V and J genes are TRBV30 and TRBJ1-1, with 9 bases matching TRBD1. Germline trimming cut 3 bases from V and 8 bases from J; bases unmatched to any gene: 1. Germline-derived CDR1 and CDR2 are GTSNPN and SVGIG (reference sequence). This CDR3 comprises 11 residues. CDR3 coding DNA: TGTGCCTGGAGCGGACAGGGGGAAGCTTTCTTT. It specifies CAWSGQGEAFF.

The chain joins TRBV6-5 to TRBJ2-7; D remains unclear. The CDR3 loop spans 12 amino acids. The germline V gene has CDR1 MNHEY and CDR2 SVGAGI. The V end lost 4 bases, the J end lost 0 bases, and 4 bases lay between the germline ends. The DNA for the CDR3 is TGTGCCAGCAGTTCTACCTCCTACGAGCAGTACTTC. Protein: CASSSTSYEQYF.

V usage is TRBV2 and J usage is TRBJ1-1, with 8 nucleotides matching TRBD1. CDR1 is SNHLY and CDR2 is FYNNEI in the germline V gene. Losses at the gene ends were 4 bases for V and 0 bases for J; bases not matched to a gene: 7. The CDR3 runs to 16 residues. The CDR3 region has the DNA TGTGCCAGCAGTGTACGGACAGGGAATGTGAACACTGAAGCTTTCTTT. This translates into CASSVRTGNVNTEAFF. The full variable domain, completed using reference TRBV2 and TRBJ1-1, is EPEVTQTPSHQVTQMGQEVILRCVPISNHLYFYWYRQILGQKVEFLVSFYNNEISEKSEIFDDQFSVERPDGSNFTLKIRSTKLEDSAMYFCASSVRTGNVNTEAFFGQGTRLTVV.

The V and J genes are TRBV4-1 and TRBJ1-5; D unclear. Deletions cut 2 bases from V and 2 bases from J, with 7 bases between. The CDR3 runs 14 residues. Per germline, CDR1 MGHRA and CDR2 YSYEKL. DNA for the CDR3: TGCGCCAGCAGCCAACAGGTGCGCAATCAGCCCCAGCATTTT. This translates into CASSQQVRNQPQHF.

The chain has TRBV5-1 and TRBJ2-2, with 7 bases matching TRBD2. The V gene end was trimmed by 4 bases and the J gene end by 5 bases; junction bases not matched to a gene: 8. CDR3 length: 15 residues. The V gene's germline CDR1 is SGHRS and CDR2 YFSETQ. The CDR3 region is CASSLGDYLTGELFF. The CDR3, as DNA: TGCGCCAGCAGCCTAGGGGACTACCTTACCGGGGAGCTGTTTTTT.

This clone occurred once. The chain has TRBV27 and TRBJ1-6; TRBD1 matches at 8 bases. Germline V CDR1 and CDR2: MNHEY, SMNVEV (reference sequence). V lost 2 bases to trimming and J lost 14 bases; unmatched junction nucleotides: 8. The CDR3 consists of 14 residues. CDR3 nucleotide sequence: TGTGCCAGCAGTTTAGCAGGGGGCTCTGGGGCCCTCCACTTT. Translated: CASSLAGGSGALHF.

This clone was seen once. V gene TRBV9 combines with J gene TRBJ2-1; D uncertain. Between the trimmed V and J ends, which lost 4 bases and 0 bases, there was a span of 11 bases. The CDR3 length is 15 residues. Germline CDR1 and CDR2: SGDLS and YYNGEE. CDR3 sequence reads: CASSPGSSSYNEQFF. Written as DNA, the CDR3 is TGTGCCAGCAGCCCTGGCTCCAGCTCCTACAATGAGCAGTTCTTC.

The V and J genes are TRBV6-2 or TRBV6-3 and TRBJ1-1, with 10 bases identical to TRBD1. The CDR3 sequence is 14 residues long. In germline, CDR1 is MNHEY, CDR2 SVGEGT. After removal of 2 bases from V and 12 bases from J, the junction contained 9 bases not matched to a gene. The CDR3 spells CASSYVPGQGLPFF. DNA of the CDR3: TGTGCCAGCAGTTACGTTCCGGGACAGGGGTTGCCTTTCTTT.

The chain employs TRBV5-6 and TRBJ2-1; 9 positions agree with TRBD2. There are 18 residues in the CDR3. V lost 4 bases to trimming and J lost 4 bases; unmatched junction nucleotides: 15. Germline CDR1 SGHDT, CDR2 YYEEEE. CDR3 region: CASSGERGALITYNEQFF. The CDR3 region has the DNA TGTGCCAGCAGCGGCGAGCGGGGGGCCTTGATTACTTACAATGAGCAGTTCTTC.

The chain is built from TRBV7-9 and TRBJ2-1, with 13 bases fitting TRBD2. V trimming: 8 bases; J trimming: 0 bases; junction bases outside the gene matches: 4. The CDR3 runs to 16 residues. In germline, CDR1 is SEHNR, CDR2 FQNEAQ (reference sequence). The CDR3 DNA reads TGTGCCAGCGGGACTAGCGGGGTGAGCTCCTACAATGAGCAGTTCTTC. Its translation is CASGTSGVSSYNEQFF.

This rearrangement joins TRBV5-6 to TRBJ2-1, with D perhaps matching TRBD2 (6 bases). Between the trimmed V and J ends, which lost 3 bases and 7 bases, there was a span of 14 bases. Per germline, CDR1 SGHDT and CDR2 YYEEEE. The CDR3 runs to 14 residues. CDR3 nucleotide sequence: TGTGCCAGCAGCTGGCGAGGGGCGGGGAATGAGCAGTTCTTC. This encodes CASSWRGAGNEQFF.

The chain employs TRBV27 and TRBJ2-5; 9 nucleotides align to TRBD1. V shed 4 bases and J 3 bases; nucleotides not matched to a gene: 3. The CDR3 is 14 amino acids. Germline V CDR1 and CDR2: MNHEY, SMNVEV (reference sequence). The CDR3: CASSYRGLEETQYF. In nucleotides, the CDR3 is TGTGCCAGCAGTTACAGGGGGCTAGAAGAGACCCAGTACTTC.

This sequence joins TRBV6-5 and TRBJ1-5; 10 bases are a match to TRBD1. V lost 6 bases to trimming and J lost 4 bases; unmatched junction nucleotides: 6. The length of the CDR3 is 15 residues. Germline CDR1 MNHEY, CDR2 SVGAGI. CDR3 region: CASSYRQGANQPQHF. The CDR3 nucleotides read TGTGCCAGCAGCTACCGACAGGGGGCAAATCAGCCCCAGCATTTT.

As DNA, the CDR3 is TGTGCCAGCAGCAAAGCCTCGGGACAGTACTACGAGCAGTACTTC. It yields the protein CASSKASGQYYEQYF. The V gene is TRBV21-1, the J gene TRBJ2-7; the table calls TRBD1, which could not be checked here. TRBV21-1 is a known pseudogene. The CDR3 length is 15 residues.

This rearrangement joins TRBV2 to TRBJ1-2; tentatively, D is TRBD1 (6 bases). This CDR3 has 12 residues. Germline CDR1 SNHLY, CDR2 FYNNEI. V was trimmed by 8 bases and J by 4 bases, leaving 11 bases between them. This CDR3 is CASREDSYGYTF. The CDR3 DNA reads as TGTGCCAGCCGGGAGGACAGCTATGGCTACACCTTC.

The gene calls are TRBV14 and TRBJ1-1; 8 bases align to TRBD1. The CDR3 spans 13 residues. J lost 7 bases, V lost 2 bases, and 3 bases had no gene match. Germline loops: CDR1 SGHDN, CDR2 FVKESK. The CDR3 region is CASSQWTGSEAFF. The CDR3 nucleotides read TGTGCCAGCAGCCAATGGACAGGGAGTGAAGCTTTCTTT.

This chain uses TRBV5-5 with TRBJ2-2; 12 bases align to TRBD2. Per the germline V gene, CDR1 is SGHKS and CDR2 is YYEKEE (reference sequence). The CDR3 consists of 16 residues. The V gene end was trimmed by 3 bases and the J gene end by 2 bases; junction bases not matched to a gene: 2. In DNA, the CDR3 is TGTGCCAGCAGCTGGACTAGCGGGGCAAACACCGGGGAGCTGTTTTTT. It encodes CASSWTSGANTGELFF.